The entry below gives a single T cell receptor beta chain sequence along with its context. Its target is unknown. The sample comes from a study of human T cells and chemical hapten exposure. Background on the study: The patients were mostly female; they had alopecia areata, totalis or universalis. Whole-study findings and limits: Expanded TCRs produced significantly more large CDR3 similarity clusters than controls did. PT1 expanded TCR numbers tracked positively with patch test score.

As processed by the authors: From around 25,000 to 690,000 TCRs were found per sample, with a median of about 96,000. TCRdb re-analysed the RACE reads in MiXCR, keeping a single row per CDR3 protein. TCRdb, not the original authors, processed these V and J calls. This sample has 300,000 to 450,000 distinct CDR3 sequences, with about 5.1% found just once. This sample's time point: pre-sensitization, week 0. The sample's treatment: therapeutic diphenylcyclopropenone sensitization with weekly scalp DPC. Looked up from germline, CDR1 is LGHDT and CDR2 is YNNKEL (reference sequence). The CDR3 spans 15 residues. The trim removed 4 bases at V and 7 bases at J, leaving 9 bases unmatched.

This clonotype was obtained from a woman aged 45-60 years with alopecia areata. Some clones in this sample may be carry-over from other donors' samples. The chain couples TRBV3-1 to TRBJ2-2, with 7 bases lining up with TRBD1. This specimen was whole blood, taken in connection with sensitization to the hapten diphenylcyclopropenone (DPC). CDR3: CASSRMTGSGGELFF. The CDR3 bases are TGTGCCAGCAGCCGAATGACAGGGTCTGGCGGGGAGCTGTTTTTT.